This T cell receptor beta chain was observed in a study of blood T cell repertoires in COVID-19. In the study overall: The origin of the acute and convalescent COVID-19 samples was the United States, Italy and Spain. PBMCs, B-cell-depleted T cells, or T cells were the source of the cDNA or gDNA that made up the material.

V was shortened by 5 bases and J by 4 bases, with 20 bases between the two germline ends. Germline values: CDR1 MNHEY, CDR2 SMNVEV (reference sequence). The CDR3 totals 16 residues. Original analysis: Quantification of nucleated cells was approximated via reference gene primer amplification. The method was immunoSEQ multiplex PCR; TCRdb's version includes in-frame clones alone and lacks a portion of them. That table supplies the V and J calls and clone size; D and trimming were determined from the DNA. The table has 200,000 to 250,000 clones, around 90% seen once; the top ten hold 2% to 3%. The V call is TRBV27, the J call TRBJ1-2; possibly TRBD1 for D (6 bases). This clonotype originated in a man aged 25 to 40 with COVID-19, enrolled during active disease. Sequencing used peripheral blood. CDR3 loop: CASSPRAGVAPYGYTF. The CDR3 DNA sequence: TGTGCCAGCAGTCCCCGGGCAGGGGTTGCCCCCTATGGCTACACCTTC.